Presented here are 20 T cell receptor beta chains from one specimen sequenced in a study of blood T cell repertoires in COVID-19. Produced via immunoSEQ multiplex PCR; TCRdb's table is partial and in-frame only. The table records roughly 230,000 clones, 81% of them present only once. Sequencing was carried out using peripheral blood. The receptors here all came from a woman of 80 years or more with acute or convalescent COVID-19.

The chain carries TRBV24-1 and TRBJ2-1, with D possibly TRBD2 on 6 matching bases. V was shortened by 12 bases and J by 0 bases, with 14 bases between the two germline ends. There are 14 residues in the CDR3. Germline CDR1 reads KGHDR; CDR2 reads SFDVKD. The CDR3 DNA reads as TGTGCCGCCGGAGGGGAGAGCTCCTACAATGAGCAGTTCTTC. This sequence encodes CAAGGESSYNEQFF.

This chain uses TRBV11-2 with TRBJ2-1; 13 bases fit TRBD2. Per germline, CDR1 SGHAT and CDR2 FQNNGV. The CDR3 is 16 amino acids. The J segment lost 9 bases and the V segment lost 4 bases, leaving 9 bases of the junction unmatched. The CDR3 spells CASSSWTSGSRGEQFF. The CDR3, as DNA: TGTGCCAGCAGCTCATGGACTAGCGGGAGTCGAGGTGAGCAGTTCTTC.

This chain uses TRBV19 with TRBJ2-7; 9 bases line up with TRBD1. Germline-derived CDR1 and CDR2 are LNHDA and SQIVND (reference sequence). Trimming at V came to 6 bases and at J to 3 bases, leaving 15 bases not matched to a gene. The CDR3 is made up of 17 amino acids. In DNA, the CDR3 is TGTGCCAGTAGCCGGGACAGGGAGATACCTTACCGCTACGAGCAGTACTTC. Translated: CASSRDREIPYRYEQYF.

This clone occurred a few times. The chain joins TRBV27 to TRBJ1-1; 7 nucleotides line up with TRBD1. With V trimmed by 5 bases and J by 8 bases, 8 bases remained unmatched. The CDR3 has 13 residues. CDR1 and CDR2 (germline): MNHEY, SMNVEV (reference sequence). The DNA for the CDR3 is TGTGCCAGCAGTCGCCGACAGGGAGGAGAAGCTTTCTTT. Translation gives CASSRRQGGEAFF.

The chain uses TRBV5-5 and TRBJ1-2; D possibly corresponds to TRBD1 (6 bases). Between the trimmed V and J ends, which lost 4 bases and 1 base, there was a span of 14 bases. CDR3 length: 15 amino acids. Germline loops: CDR1 SGHKS, CDR2 YYEKEE (reference sequence). DNA for the CDR3: TGTGCCAGCAGCGGAAGGGGGATTTTTAACTATGGCTACACCTTC. This encodes CASSGRGIFNYGYTF.

This chain joins TRBV7-7 and TRBJ2-3; TRBD2 aligns across 11 bases. The V and J ends lost 5 bases and 5 bases, in that order; junction bases with no gene match: 12. The CDR3 has 17 residues. Germline values: CDR1 SSHAT, CDR2 FNYEAQ (reference sequence). The CDR3, as DNA: TGTGCCAGCAGCCACGGGCCCTTACTAGCGGGAGAAGATACGCAGTATTTT. Translation: CASSHGPLLAGEDTQYF.

V gene TRBV7-9 combines with J gene TRBJ2-7, with 7 bases that match TRBD1. Germline values: CDR1 SEHNR, CDR2 FQNEAQ (reference sequence). The CDR3 runs 13 residues. The V gene end was trimmed by 6 bases and the J gene end by 2 bases; junction bases not matched to a gene: 4. CDR3 loop: CASRQGQAYEQYF. The CDR3 nucleotides are TGTGCCAGCAGACAAGGACAGGCCTACGAGCAGTACTTC.

This chain connects TRBV2 to TRBJ2-7; maybe TRBD1 (6 bases). V was cut by 5 bases and J by 3 bases, with 11 bases left in between. The germline gives CDR1 SNHLY, CDR2 FYNNEI. The CDR3 loop spans 13 amino acids. The chain's CDR3 is CASSIKQGYEQYF. The CDR3 DNA sequence: TGTGCCAGCAGTATAAAACAGGGCTACGAGCAGTACTTC. Full variable domain (outside the CDR3, taken from reference TRBV2 and TRBJ2-7): EPEVTQTPSHQVTQMGQEVILRCVPISNHLYFYWYRQILGQKVEFLVSFYNNEISEKSEIFDDQFSVERPDGSNFTLKIRSTKLEDSAMYFCASSIKQGYEQYFGPGTRLTVT.

This clone was detected once. The J gene is TRBJ2-3, the V gene TRBV7-2; D is uncertain. The CDR3 extends over 13 amino acids. V dropped 1 base and J dropped 12 bases, with 14 bases sitting between them. Germline CDR1 is SGHTA and CDR2 is FQGNSA. CDR3 in DNA: TGTGCCAGCAGCTTAGACGCACAGATTTCCCAGTATTTT. Encoded protein: CASSLDAQISQYF. Using reference TRBV7-2 and TRBJ2-3 for the parts outside the CDR3, the full variable domain is GAGVSQSPSNKVTEKGKDVELRCDPISGHTALYWYRQSLGQGLEFLIYFQGNSAPDKSGLPSDRFSAERTGGSVSTLTIQRTQQEDSAVYLCASSLDAQISQYFGPGTRLTVL.

The rearrangement joins TRBV23-1 to TRBJ2-7; 14 bases fit TRBD2. TRBV23-1 counts as an open reading frame of uncertain function. The CDR3 consists of 17 residues. Trimming cost V 10 bases and J 5 bases; bases outside gene matches: 16. The CDR3 DNA is TGCGCCATGGGGACTAGCGGGAGTACGTCCAAATCCAACGAGCAGTACTTC. This translates into CAMGTSGSTSKSNEQYF.

This clone has a handful of counts. The chain employs TRBV6-4 and TRBJ1-1, with TRBD1 as a possible D gene (5 bases). Trimming removed 4 bases at V and 3 bases at J, with 9 bases between. The germline V gene encodes CDR1 MRHNA and CDR2 SNTAGT. CDR3 length equals 13 residues. CDR3 DNA sequence: TGTGCCAGCAGTGGGGGCCGAGACACTGAAGCTTTCTTT. This gives the protein CASSGGRDTEAFF.

The J gene is TRBJ2-3, the V gene TRBV7-9, with 8 bases identical to TRBD1. This CDR3 has 15 residues. V trimming: 1 base; J trimming: 4 bases; junction bases outside the gene matches: 4. Germline V gene lookup returns CDR1 SEHNR and CDR2 FQNEAQ (reference sequence). The CDR3 here is CASSLGQGIADTQYF. In DNA form, the CDR3 reads TGTGCCAGCAGCTTAGGACAGGGGATCGCAGATACGCAGTATTTT.

The chain employs TRBV4-2 and TRBJ2-7, with 8 bases that match TRBD2. J was trimmed by 3 bases and V by 3 bases; bases with no gene match: 13. The V gene's germline CDR1 is LGHNA and CDR2 YNFKEQ. The CDR3 sequence is 17 residues long. The CDR3 DNA sequence: TGTGCCAGCAGCCACCCCTCCGAGCCGGGGGGGAACTACGAGCAGTACTTC. Residues: CASSHPSEPGGNYEQYF.

V gene TRBV19 combines with J gene TRBJ2-3; tentatively, D is TRBD2 (6 bases). The CDR3 spans 16 residues. V lost 5 bases to trimming and J lost 6 bases, with 21 bases between them. Germline CDR1 reads LNHDA; CDR2 reads SQIVND (reference sequence). DNA for the CDR3: TGTGCCAGTAGTCTACGGGCATCAGCGGAGGGGGATACGCAGTATTTT. This translates into CASSLRASAEGDTQYF.

The V and J genes are TRBV28 and TRBJ2-5, with 7 bases lining up with TRBD1. The CDR3 extends over 16 amino acids. CDR1 MDHEN and CDR2 SYDVKM come from the germline V gene. Losses at the gene ends were 5 bases for V and 1 base for J; bases not matched to a gene: 10. As DNA, the CDR3 is TGTGCCAGCAGTCGTATTATACAGGGGCTCCAAGAGACCCAGTACTTC. Its protein product is CASSRIIQGLQETQYF.

This clone has a handful of counts. CDR3 region: CASSTYRDGGYTF. In DNA, the CDR3 is TGTGCCAGTAGTACCTACAGGGATGGTGGCTACACCTTC. V usage is TRBV19 and J usage is TRBJ1-2; D is possibly TRBD1 (6 bases). CDR1 is LNHDA and CDR2 is SQIVND in the germline V gene (reference sequence). The V end lost 4 bases, the J end lost 7 bases, and 13 bases lay between the germline ends. There are 13 residues in the CDR3.

The rearrangement joins TRBV6-4 to TRBJ2-3; tentative D call: TRBD2 (6 bases). Germline V gene lookup returns CDR1 MRHNA and CDR2 SNTAGT. With 0 bases removed from V and 2 bases from J, the gap between germline ends came to 12 bases. This CDR3 has 16 residues. The CDR3 spells CASSDSYAGPTDTQYF. CDR3 nucleotide sequence: TGTGCCAGCAGTGACTCGTATGCGGGACCCACAGATACGCAGTATTTT.

This chain connects TRBV30 to TRBJ2-2; no clear D. Germline assignment: CDR1 GTSNPN and CDR2 SVGIG (reference sequence). This CDR3 comprises 13 residues. V shed 0 bases and J shed 6 bases, with 8 bases lying between them. The CDR3 coding sequence is TGTGCCTGGAGTGTACGACGGGCCGGGGAGCTGTTTTTT. The encoded protein is CAWSVRRAGELFF.

This chain joins TRBV12-3 or TRBV12-4 and TRBJ1-5, with a tentative D call TRBD1 (5 bases). V was clipped by 6 bases and J by 3 bases, with 9 bases between them. The CDR3 consists of 13 residues. The CDR3 protein is CASRRGDNQPQHF. CDR3 nucleotide sequence: TGTGCCAGCAGACGGGGGGACAATCAGCCCCAGCATTTT.

The chain has TRBV6-6 and TRBJ1-6; D not certain. This CDR3 region has 17 residues. Trimming removed 6 bases from V and 5 bases from J, with 20 bases in between. Germline V gene lookup returns CDR1 MNHNY and CDR2 SVGAGI (reference sequence). DNA for the CDR3: TGTGCCAGCAGCCGAGGCCTACAGATATCAAATAATTCACCCCTCCACTTT. It yields the protein CASSRGLQISNNSPLHF.